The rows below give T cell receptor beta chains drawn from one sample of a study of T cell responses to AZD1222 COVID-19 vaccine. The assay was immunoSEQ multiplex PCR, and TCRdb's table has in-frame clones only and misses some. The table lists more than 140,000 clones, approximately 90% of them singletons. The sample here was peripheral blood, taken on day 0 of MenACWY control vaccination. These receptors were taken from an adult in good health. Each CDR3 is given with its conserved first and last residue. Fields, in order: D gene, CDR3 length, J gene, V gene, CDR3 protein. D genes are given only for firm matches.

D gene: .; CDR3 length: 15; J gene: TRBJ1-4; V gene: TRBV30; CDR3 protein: CAWSSPGPVGEKLFF
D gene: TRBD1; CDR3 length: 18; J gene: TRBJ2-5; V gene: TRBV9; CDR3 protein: CASSVAYGRGREQETQYF
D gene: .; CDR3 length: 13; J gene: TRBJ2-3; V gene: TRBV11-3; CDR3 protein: CASLGRSTDTQYF
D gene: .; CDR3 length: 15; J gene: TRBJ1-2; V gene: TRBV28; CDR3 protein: CASSPETVPNYGYTF
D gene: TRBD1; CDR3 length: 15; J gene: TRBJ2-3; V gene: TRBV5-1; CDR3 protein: CASSSGQGRTDTQYF
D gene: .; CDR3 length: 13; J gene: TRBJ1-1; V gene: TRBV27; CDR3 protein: CASFGFGHTEAFF
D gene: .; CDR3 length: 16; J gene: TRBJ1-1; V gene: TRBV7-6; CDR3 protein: CASSLELSLVNTEAFF
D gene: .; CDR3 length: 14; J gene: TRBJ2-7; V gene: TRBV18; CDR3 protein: CASSPGQATYEQYF
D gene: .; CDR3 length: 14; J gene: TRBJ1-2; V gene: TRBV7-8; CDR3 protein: CASSLGGSRGSYTF
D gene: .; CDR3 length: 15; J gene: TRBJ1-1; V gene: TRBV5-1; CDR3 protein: CASSLGTKPGSEAFF
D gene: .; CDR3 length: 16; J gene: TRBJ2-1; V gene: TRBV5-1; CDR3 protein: CASSRRTSSSYNEQFF
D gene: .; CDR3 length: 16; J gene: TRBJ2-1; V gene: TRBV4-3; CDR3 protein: CASSQDVLGIHNEQFF
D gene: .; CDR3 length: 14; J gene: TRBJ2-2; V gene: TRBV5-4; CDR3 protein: CASSDSTWTGELFF
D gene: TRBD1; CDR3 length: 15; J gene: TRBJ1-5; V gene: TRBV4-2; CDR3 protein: CASSPNRGSNQPQHF
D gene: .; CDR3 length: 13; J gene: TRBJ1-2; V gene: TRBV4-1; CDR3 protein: CASSAARAVGYTF
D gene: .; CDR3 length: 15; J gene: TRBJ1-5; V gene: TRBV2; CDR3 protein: CASSARASGNQPQHF
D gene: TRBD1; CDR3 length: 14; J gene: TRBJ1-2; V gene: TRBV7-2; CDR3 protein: CASSPDGQGRGYTF
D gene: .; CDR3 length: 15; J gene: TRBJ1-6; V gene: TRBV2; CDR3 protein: CASSESWTTSSPLHF
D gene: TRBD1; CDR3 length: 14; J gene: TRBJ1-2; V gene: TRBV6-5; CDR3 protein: CASSQTGQGYGYTF
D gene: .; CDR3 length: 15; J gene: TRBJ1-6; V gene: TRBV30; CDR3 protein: CAWSSGPLVGSPLHF
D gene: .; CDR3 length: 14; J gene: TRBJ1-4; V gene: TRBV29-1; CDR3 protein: CSVEDGNLREKLFF
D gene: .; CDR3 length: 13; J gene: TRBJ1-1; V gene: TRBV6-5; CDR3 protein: CASRLVIGTEAFF
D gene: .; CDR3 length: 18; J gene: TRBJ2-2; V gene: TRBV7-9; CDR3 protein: CASSPISSPSANTGELFF
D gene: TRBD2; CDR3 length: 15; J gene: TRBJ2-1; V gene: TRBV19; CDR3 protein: CASSLGGPGYNEQFF
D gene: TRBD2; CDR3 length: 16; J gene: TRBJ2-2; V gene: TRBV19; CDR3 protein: CASSDWLAGGTGELFF
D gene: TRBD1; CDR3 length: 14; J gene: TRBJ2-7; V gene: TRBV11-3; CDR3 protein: CASSYRQGSYEQYF
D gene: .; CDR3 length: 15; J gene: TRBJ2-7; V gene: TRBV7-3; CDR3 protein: CASSLNPGFQYEQYF
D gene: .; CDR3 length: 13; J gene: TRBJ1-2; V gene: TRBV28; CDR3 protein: CASSLGRLGGYTF
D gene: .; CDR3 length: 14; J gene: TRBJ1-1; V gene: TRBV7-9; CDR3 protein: CASRVEGLSTEAFF
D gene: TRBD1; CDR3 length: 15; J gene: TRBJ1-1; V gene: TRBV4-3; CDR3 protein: CASSQESRQGTEAFF
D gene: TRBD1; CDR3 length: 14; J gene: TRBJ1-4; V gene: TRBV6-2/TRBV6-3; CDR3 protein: CASSGQARQEKLFF
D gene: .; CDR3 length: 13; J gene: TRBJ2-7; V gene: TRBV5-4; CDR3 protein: CASSLGTVYEQYF
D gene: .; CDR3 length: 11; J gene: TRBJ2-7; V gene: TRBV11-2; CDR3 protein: CASSLLYEQYF
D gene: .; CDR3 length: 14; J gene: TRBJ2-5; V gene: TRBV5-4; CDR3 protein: CASSLQRAQETQYF
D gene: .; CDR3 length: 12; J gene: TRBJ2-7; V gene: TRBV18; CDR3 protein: CASSPLGNEQYF
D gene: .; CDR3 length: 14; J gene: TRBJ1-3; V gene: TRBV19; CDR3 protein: CASVTDISGNTIYF
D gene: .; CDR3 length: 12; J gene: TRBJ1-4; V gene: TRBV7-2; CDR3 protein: CASSLFGEKLFF
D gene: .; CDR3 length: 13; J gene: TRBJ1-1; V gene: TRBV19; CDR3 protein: CASSITRHTEAFF
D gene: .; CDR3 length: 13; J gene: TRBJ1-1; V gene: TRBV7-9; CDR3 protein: CASSQFTLSEAFF
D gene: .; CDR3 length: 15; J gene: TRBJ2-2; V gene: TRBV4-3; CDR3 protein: CASSQDKGSTGELFF
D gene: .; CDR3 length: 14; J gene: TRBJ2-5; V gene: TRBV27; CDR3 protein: CASSAKGGLETQYF
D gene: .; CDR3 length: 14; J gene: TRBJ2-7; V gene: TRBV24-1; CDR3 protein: CATSGGVPPYEQYF
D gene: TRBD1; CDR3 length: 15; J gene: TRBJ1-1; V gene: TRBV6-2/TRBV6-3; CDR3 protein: CASSRGQTMNTEAFF
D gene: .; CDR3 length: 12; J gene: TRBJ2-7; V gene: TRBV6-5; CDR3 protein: CASGSPRLEQYF
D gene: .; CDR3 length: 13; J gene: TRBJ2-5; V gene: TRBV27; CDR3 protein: CASSWGDGETQYF
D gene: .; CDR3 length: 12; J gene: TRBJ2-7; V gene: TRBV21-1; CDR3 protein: CASSILSYEQYF
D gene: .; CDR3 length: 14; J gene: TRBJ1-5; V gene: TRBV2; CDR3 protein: CASTRGQNNQPQHF
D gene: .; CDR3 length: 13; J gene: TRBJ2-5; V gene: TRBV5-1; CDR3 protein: CASTWDLQETQYF
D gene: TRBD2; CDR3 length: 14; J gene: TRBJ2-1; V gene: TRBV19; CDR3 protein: CASSLLAGGPEQFF
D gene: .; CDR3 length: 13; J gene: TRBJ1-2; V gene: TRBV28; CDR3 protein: CASSLNDRPGYTF
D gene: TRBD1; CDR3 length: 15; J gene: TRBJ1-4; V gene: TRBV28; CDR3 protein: CASSSVGTGGEKLFF
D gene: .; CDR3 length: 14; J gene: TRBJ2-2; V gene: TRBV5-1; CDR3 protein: CASSLRGNTGELFF
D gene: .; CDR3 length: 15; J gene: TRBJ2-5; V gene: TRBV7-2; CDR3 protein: CASSLGLPGVETQYF
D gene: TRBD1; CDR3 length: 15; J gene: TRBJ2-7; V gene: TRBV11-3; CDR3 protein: CASSLGGDRSYEQYF
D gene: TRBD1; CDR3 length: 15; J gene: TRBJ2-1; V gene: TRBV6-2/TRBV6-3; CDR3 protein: CASSLRGQGANEQFF
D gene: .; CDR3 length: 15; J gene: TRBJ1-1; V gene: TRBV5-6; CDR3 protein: CASSLANRAGTEAFF
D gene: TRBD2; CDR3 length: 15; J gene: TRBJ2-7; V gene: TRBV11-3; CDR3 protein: CASSALAGGPGEQYF
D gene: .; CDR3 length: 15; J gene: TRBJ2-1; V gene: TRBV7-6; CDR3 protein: CASSSNTGTYNEQFF
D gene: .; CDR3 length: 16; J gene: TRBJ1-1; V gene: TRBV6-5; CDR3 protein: CASSYSDGGGRTEAFF
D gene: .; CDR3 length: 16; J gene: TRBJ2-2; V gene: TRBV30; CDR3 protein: CAWGPRGRGRTGELFF